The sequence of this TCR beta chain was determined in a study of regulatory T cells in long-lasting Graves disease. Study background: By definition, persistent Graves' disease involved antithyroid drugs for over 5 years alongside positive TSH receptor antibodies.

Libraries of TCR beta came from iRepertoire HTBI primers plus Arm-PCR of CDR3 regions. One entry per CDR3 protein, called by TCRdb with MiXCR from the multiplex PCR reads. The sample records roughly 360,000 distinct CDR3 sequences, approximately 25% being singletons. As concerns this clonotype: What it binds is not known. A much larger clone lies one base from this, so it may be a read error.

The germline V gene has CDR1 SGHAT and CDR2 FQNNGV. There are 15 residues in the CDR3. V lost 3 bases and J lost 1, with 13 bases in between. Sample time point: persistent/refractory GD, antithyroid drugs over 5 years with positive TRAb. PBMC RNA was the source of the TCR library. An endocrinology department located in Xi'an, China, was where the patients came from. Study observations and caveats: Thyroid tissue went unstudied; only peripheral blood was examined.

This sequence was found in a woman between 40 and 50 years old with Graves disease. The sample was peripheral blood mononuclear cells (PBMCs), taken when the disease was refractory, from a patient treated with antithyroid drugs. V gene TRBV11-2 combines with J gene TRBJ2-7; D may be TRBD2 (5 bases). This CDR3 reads CASSFNSGPSYEQYF. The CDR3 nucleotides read TGTGCCAGCAGCTTCAACAGCGGACCTTCCTACGAGCAGTACTTC.